The sequence of this T cell receptor (beta chain) was determined in a study of blood T cell repertoires in COVID-19. About the study: COVID-19 samples from acute and convalescent phases originated in the United States, Italy and Spain.

The CDR3 is 13 amino acids. The junction had 2 bases not matched to a gene; V was cut back by 6 bases and J by 1 base. Germline assignment: CDR1 LNHNV and CDR2 YYDKDF (reference sequence). Per the original methods: The authors estimated nucleated cell counts from reference gene primer amplification. This table comes from immunoSEQ multiplex PCR, and its TCRdb copy is limited to in-frame clones, with some not included. V, J and clone size are those of that table, while D and trimming were read from the DNA. The data hold 200,000 to 250,000 clones, with more than 75% observed a single time. The specimen sequenced was peripheral blood. The chain employs TRBV15 and TRBJ1-1; 7 bases are shared with TRBD1. This TCR was sampled from a man older than 75 with acute or convalescent COVID-19. The CDR3 sequence is CATSWDRNTEAFF. In DNA, the CDR3 is TGTGCCACCAGTTGGGACAGGAACACTGAAGCTTTCTTT.